Each of the 22 T cell receptor beta chains below was sequenced from the same sample in a study of response to subunit inactivated influenza vaccine. TCRdb re-called the RT-PCR reads with MiXCR, one entry per CDR3 protein. The table includes roughly 710,000 distinct CDR3 sequences, about 15% detected once. Sequenced material: PBMCs from blood, taken 14 days before vaccination. These receptors came from a man over 45 who received an inactivated influenza vaccine.

V gene TRBV20-1 combines with J gene TRBJ2-5, with no clear D. The CDR3 covers 15 residues. V lost 7 bases, J lost 5 bases, and 23 bases lay in between. Germline CDR1 DFQATT, CDR2 SNEGSKA (reference sequence). The CDR3 nucleotides read TGCAGTGGATTTCCTTTCCTTGAGGAGATGGAGACCCAGTACTTC. Its protein product is CSGFPFLEEMETQYF.

This clonotype has a handful of counts. The rearrangement joins TRBV6-1 to TRBJ1-6; the match to TRBD1 covers 8 bases. Germline CDR1 MNHNS, CDR2 SASEGT. CDR3 length: 16 amino acids. V lost 6 bases and J lost 7; bases outside the gene matches: 11. The CDR3 is CASRQSGGERNSPLHF. The DNA of the CDR3 is TGTGCCAGCAGGCAATCAGGGGGCGAAAGAAATTCACCCCTCCACTTT.

This clonotype has a handful of counts. J is TRBJ1-1 and V is TRBV9; no clear D gene. V was shortened by 4 bases and J by 1 base, with 8 bases between the two germline ends. The CDR3 sequence is 13 residues long. Germline V gives CDR1 SGDLS, CDR2 YYNGEE. The CDR3 DNA reads TGTGCCAGCAGCCCCAACCGGAACACTGAAGCTTTCTTT. Translating it yields CASSPNRNTEAFF.

This clonotype came up a few times. This sequence joins TRBV9 and TRBJ2-1, with 8 positions matching TRBD2. This CDR3 is 18 amino acids long. The ends lost 0 bases at V and 3 bases at J; junction bases unmatched: 11. Germline V CDR1 and CDR2: SGDLS, YYNGEE. The CDR3 DNA is TGTGCCAGCAGCGTAGGAGTCGGTCTAGCGGGTTTCTACAATGAGCAGTTCTTC. This translates into CASSVGVGLAGFYNEQFF.

This clonotype was picked up a small number of times. The gene calls are TRBV11-2 and TRBJ2-7; D uncertain. From germline, CDR1 is SGHAT and CDR2 FQNNGV. V was cut by 1 base and J by 6 bases, with 7 bases left in between. The CDR3 has 12 residues. CDR3 amino acids: CASSLAGSEQYF. The CDR3 bases are TGTGCCAGCAGCTTAGCGGGCTCCGAGCAGTACTTC.

The sample holds a few counts of this clonotype. The J gene is TRBJ2-7, the V gene TRBV2; TRBD1 matches at 12 bases. The V gene's germline CDR1 is SNHLY and CDR2 FYNNEI. V shed 7 bases, J shed 3 bases, and the junction held 10 bases outside the gene matches. This CDR3 is built from 16 residues. The CDR3 sequence: CASTRDRGRVGYEQYF. In nucleotides, the CDR3 is TGTGCCAGCACTCGGGACAGGGGGCGAGTGGGCTACGAGCAGTACTTC. Full variable domain (outside the CDR3, taken from reference TRBV2 and TRBJ2-7): EPEVTQTPSHQVTQMGQEVILRCVPISNHLYFYWYRQILGQKVEFLVSFYNNEISEKSEIFDDQFSVERPDGSNFTLKIRSTKLEDSAMYFCASTRDRGRVGYEQYFGPGTRLTVT.

The table lists this clonotype with many counts. The chain couples TRBV20-1 to TRBJ2-1; 10 nucleotides line up with TRBD2. Looked up from germline, CDR1 is DFQATT and CDR2 is SNEGSKA (reference sequence). This CDR3 has 17 residues. J lost 1 base, V lost 0 bases, and 6 bases had no gene match. CDR3 residues: CSARDPSGRFSYNEQFF. DNA of the CDR3: TGCAGTGCTAGAGATCCTAGCGGGAGATTTTCCTACAATGAGCAGTTCTTC.

The V gene is TRBV2, the J gene TRBJ2-3, with D uncertain. The CDR3 is 13 amino acids. V lost 6 bases to trimming and J lost 3 bases, with 10 bases between them. From germline, CDR1 is SNHLY and CDR2 FYNNEI. The CDR3 sequence: CASRALSTDTQYF. The CDR3 nucleotides read TGTGCCAGCAGGGCTCTTAGTACAGATACGCAGTATTTT.

This clonotype was found a few times. The chain has TRBV27 and TRBJ2-1; TRBD2 matches at 11 bases. The CDR3 length is 17 residues. Germline lookup yields CDR1 MNHEY and CDR2 SMNVEV (reference sequence). The V gene end was trimmed by 5 bases and the J gene end by 5 bases; junction bases not matched to a gene: 11. The chain's CDR3 is CASSVLLAGVGHNEQFF. CDR3 DNA: TGTGCCAGCAGTGTCCTACTAGCGGGAGTCGGACACAATGAGCAGTTCTTC.

Only a few counts were recorded for this clonotype. This chain connects TRBV7-9 to TRBJ2-7, with D perhaps matching TRBD2 (7 bases). The CDR3 loop spans 13 amino acids. Germline-derived CDR1 and CDR2 are SEHNR and FQNEAQ (reference sequence). V was cut by 3 bases and J by 7 bases, with 13 bases left in between. The CDR3 DNA reads TGTGCCAGCAGCTTCGGGGGGCTAGGAGAGCAGTACTTC. Amino acid sequence: CASSFGGLGEQYF.

This sequence joins TRBV5-6 and TRBJ1-2; D ambiguous. Germline V gene sequence: CDR1 SGHDT, CDR2 YYEEEE. Trimming removed 0 bases at V and 8 bases at J, with 14 bases between. This CDR3 is built from 14 residues. CDR3 nucleotide sequence: TGTGCCAGCAGCTTGGCCCCCGGGCCCGGCGGCTACACCTTC. Its translation: CASSLAPGPGGYTF.

This sequence joins TRBV12-3 or TRBV12-4 and TRBJ1-5, with a tentative D call TRBD1 (5 bases). V was clipped by 0 bases and J by 4 bases, with 10 bases between them. CDR3 size: 15 residues. In DNA form, the CDR3 reads TGTGCCAGCAGTTTAGCGCGGGGCAGGAATCAGCCCCAGCATTTT. Protein sequence: CASSLARGRNQPQHF.

This clonotype came up a few times. This rearrangement joins TRBV15 to TRBJ1-3; D ambiguous. With 0 bases removed from V and 3 bases from J, the gap between germline ends came to 9 bases. The germline V gene encodes CDR1 LNHNV and CDR2 YYDKDF (reference sequence). The CDR3 has 15 amino acids. DNA for the CDR3: TGTGCCACCAGCAGAGATCCCCGGGTTGGAAACACCATATATTTT. As protein: CATSRDPRVGNTIYF.

This clonotype came up a few times. The V and J genes are TRBV6-1 and TRBJ2-7; 10 nucleotides line up with TRBD1. The CDR3 loop spans 15 amino acids. Trimming removed 7 bases from V and 0 bases from J; junction bases left unmatched: 6. The V gene's germline CDR1 is MNHNS and CDR2 SASEGT. The CDR3 spells CASKRGQGFSYEQYF. The DNA for the CDR3 is TGTGCCAGCAAGAGGGGACAGGGGTTCTCCTACGAGCAGTACTTC.

The chain couples TRBV9 to TRBJ2-3; D not certain. Between the trimmed V and J ends, which lost 3 bases and 2 bases, there was a span of 10 bases. The CDR3 runs 14 residues. Per the germline V gene, CDR1 is SGDLS and CDR2 is YYNGEE. Here the CDR3 reads CASSASVLTDTQYF. CDR3 coding DNA: TGTGCCAGCAGCGCCTCGGTCCTCACAGATACGCAGTATTTT.

This clonotype appeared many times. V usage is TRBV7-9 and J usage is TRBJ1-6, with TRBD1 identical over 7 bases. The CDR3 runs to 14 residues. The V gene end was trimmed by 4 bases and the J gene end by 9 bases; junction bases not matched to a gene: 6. Germline V CDR1 and CDR2: SEHNR, FQNEAQ (reference sequence). The CDR3 loop is CASSSVDRSSPLHF. The CDR3 coding sequence is TGTGCCAGCAGCTCTGTGGACAGGAGTTCACCCCTCCACTTT.

This clonotype occurred a few times. The J gene is TRBJ1-6, the V gene TRBV4-3; the D is unclear. This CDR3 comprises 15 residues. Trimming took 0 bases from V and 7 from J, leaving 10 bases between them. Germline V lookup: CDR1 LGHNA, CDR2 YSLEER. CDR3 sequence (DNA): TGCGCCAGCAGCCAAGATCCACGGTTAAATTCACCCCTCCACTTT. Translating gives CASSQDPRLNSPLHF.

V is TRBV27 and J is TRBJ1-1; unclear D gene. Trimming removed 6 bases at V and 0 bases at J, with 5 bases between. The CDR3 contains 12 residues. The germline CDR1 and CDR2 sequences are MNHEY and SMNVEV (reference sequence). CDR3 amino acids: CASRGMNTEAFF. The DNA of the CDR3 is TGTGCCAGCAGGGGGATGAACACTGAAGCTTTCTTT.

This clonotype turned up a few times. This rearrangement joins TRBV12-3 or TRBV12-4 to TRBJ1-1; D is uncertain. V lost 7 bases to trimming and J lost 4 bases, with 7 bases between them. The CDR3 totals 11 residues. This chain's CDR3 is CASTDFTEAFF. CDR3 bases: TGTGCCAGCACCGACTTCACTGAAGCTTTCTTT.

This clonotype was counted at least ten times. The V gene is TRBV27, the J gene TRBJ1-3; D is uncertain. Germline V gives CDR1 MNHEY, CDR2 SMNVEV (reference sequence). The V gene lost 6 bases and the J gene lost 0 bases, with 15 bases spanning the gap. The CDR3 length is 16 residues. The CDR3 DNA reads as TGTGCCAGCAGCCCCTCCGGACGGGTCTCTGGAAACACCATATATTTT. Residues: CASSPSGRVSGNTIYF.

DNA of the CDR3: TGTGCCAGCAGCTCCCTGGGACAGGGGTGGGGGACCCATAATTCACCCCTCCACTTT. This codes for CASSSLGQGWGTHNSPLHF. The chain uses TRBV11-2 and TRBJ1-6, with TRBD1 matching 10 bases. CDR3 length: 19 amino acids. V lost 4 bases, J lost 5 bases, and 14 bases stayed unmatched. The germline CDR1 and CDR2 sequences are SGHAT and FQNNGV. Based on the CDR3 plus reference TRBV11-2 and TRBJ1-6, the full variable domain is EAGVAQSPRYKIIEKRQSVAFWCNPISGHATLYWYQQILGQGPKLLIQFQNNGVVDDSQLPKDRFSAERLKGVDSTLKIQPAKLEDSAVYLCASSSLGQGWGTHNSPLHFGNGTRLTVT.

This clonotype was found a few times. The CDR3 DNA reads as TGCAGTGCTAGAGTGGGGGGGACTAGCGGTTACAATGAGCAGTTCTTC. It translates to CSARVGGTSGYNEQFF. The chain couples TRBV20-1 to TRBJ2-1; TRBD2 matches at 11 bases. There are 16 residues in the CDR3. CDR1 and CDR2 (germline): DFQATT, SNEGSKA (reference sequence). Trimming at V came to 1 base and at J to 4 bases, leaving 6 bases not matched to a gene.